This T cell receptor beta chain was recorded in a study of T cells expressing NK-cell markers. As for the study in general: Sorted CD3+CD56+NKG2C+, CD3+CD56+NKG2C- and CD3+CD56-NKG2C+ T-cell subsets were beta-chain profiled.

The germline CDR1 and CDR2 sequences are SQVTM and ANQGSEA. This CDR3 contains 13 residues. Synthesis of TCR beta cDNA relied on 5'RACE template switching carrying UMIs. TCRdb reanalyzed the 5' RACE reads, giving one entry per CDR3 protein sequence and no DNA. The listing contains about 550,000 distinct CDR3 sequences. This TCR came from a man younger than 35 in good health. Sequenced: blood T cells: a sorted CD56 or NKG2C T cell subset, CD4+ or CD8+ T cells, or bulk PBMC T cells (not recorded which). V and J are TRBV29-1 and TRBJ2-7; lacking DNA, the TRBD1 call made by TCRdb goes unchecked. CDR3 in amino acids: CSTPSGQGNKQYF.